The 23 T cell receptor beta chains listed next were all sequenced from one sample in a study of cytomegalovirus exposure and HLA in healthy donors. The primer mix had 60 Vbeta and 13 Jbeta primers. Produced via immunoSEQ multiplex PCR; TCRdb's table is partial and in-frame only. Among under 150,000 clones listed, approximately 84% were seen once. Sequenced material: PBMCs. The receptor set was obtained from a young man in good health and CMV-seropositive.

The CDR3 region is CASSLLAGGVPGTQYF. The CDR3 DNA reads TGTGCCAGCTCCCTCCTGGCGGGAGGCGTCCCTGGTACGCAGTATTTT. The gene calls are TRBV5-6 and TRBJ2-3, with 8 bases lining up with TRBD2. With V trimmed by 7 bases and J by 8 bases, 18 bases remained unmatched. Germline loops: CDR1 SGHDT, CDR2 YYEEEE. This CDR3 is built from 16 residues.

This chain joins TRBV7-5 and TRBJ2-7; TRBD1, the table's D call, lacks a check against the DNA. TRBV7-5 constitutes a pseudogene. The CDR3 contains 16 residues. The chain's CDR3 is CARSLMRDRSSYEQYF. The CDR3 coding sequence is TGTGCCAGAAGCTTAATGCGGGACAGAAGCTCCTACGAGCAGTACTTC.

V and J are TRBV18 and TRBJ1-5, with TRBD1 as a possible D gene (6 bases). Germline assignment: CDR1 KGHSH and CDR2 LQKENI. This CDR3 is built from 14 residues. Between the trimmed V and J ends, which lost 2 bases and 4 bases, there was a span of 9 bases. The CDR3 DNA sequence: TGTGCCAGCTCACCAGGTAGGGGGAATCAGCCCCAGCATTTT. The encoded protein is CASSPGRGNQPQHF.

The rearrangement uses TRBV19 and TRBJ2-7; D is uncertain. Germline V lookup: CDR1 LNHDA, CDR2 SQIVND (reference sequence). Trimming removed 1 base at V and 5 bases at J, with 12 bases between. CDR3 size: 14 residues. The CDR3 reads CASSIARLKHEQYF. In DNA form, the CDR3 reads TGTGCCAGTAGTATAGCGCGACTGAAACACGAGCAGTACTTC.

This chain joins TRBV6-6 and TRBJ2-5; D may be TRBD2 (5 bases). The CDR3 has 14 residues. Germline V CDR1 and CDR2: MNHNY, SVGAGI (reference sequence). V was cut by 6 bases and J by 0 bases, with 11 bases left in between. In DNA, the CDR3 is TGTGCCAGCAGCATCGGAGGCTACCAAGAGACCCAGTACTTC. Protein product: CASSIGGYQETQYF.

The chain combines TRBV20-1 with TRBJ2-3; D not resolved. This CDR3 spans 11 amino acids. The germline CDR1 and CDR2 sequences are DFQATT and SNEGSKA (reference sequence). Trimming shortened V by 4 bases and J by 4 bases, and 6 bases separated the two germline ends. The CDR3: CSANLPDTQYF. The CDR3 nucleotides read TGCAGTGCTAACTTACCAGATACGCAGTATTTT.

The chain uses TRBV5-4 and TRBJ2-6; tentative D call: TRBD1 (6 bases). V lost 3 bases and J lost 0, with 10 bases in between. CDR1 and CDR2 (germline): SGHNT, YYREEE (reference sequence). The length of the CDR3 is 16 residues. The CDR3 nucleotides are TGTGCCAGCAGCTCTAAAGGGGGCTCTGGGGCCAACGTCCTGACTTTC. As protein: CASSSKGGSGANVLTF.

The chain recombines TRBV4-1 with TRBJ2-5; 7 bases align to TRBD1. The J call could be wrong; TRBJ2-7 is a better fit for the DNA end. CDR1 is MGHRA, CDR2 YSYEKL, per germline. The CDR3 sequence is 15 residues long. The chain's CDR3 is CASSQGWDRSYEQYF. The CDR3 bases are TGCGCCAGCAGCCAAGGGTGGGACAGATCCTACGAGCAGTACTTC.

Note on this clone: An end of the junction differs from the germline gene, which may be a read error. The chain is built from TRBV7-9 and TRBJ2-1; 7 bases line up with TRBD2. The CDR3 runs to 12 residues. In germline, CDR1 is SEHNR, CDR2 FQNEAQ (reference sequence). This CDR3 reads CSSSLGGNEQFF. CDR3 coding DNA: TGTTCCAGCAGCTTGGGGGGGAATGAGCAGTTCTTC. Filled out from reference TRBV7-9 and TRBJ2-1, the complete variable domain reads DTGVSQNPRHKITKRGQNVTFRCDPISEHNRLYWYRQTLGQGPEFLTYFQNEAQLEKSRLLSDRFSAERPKGSFSTLEIQRTEQGDSAMYLCSSSLGGNEQFFGPGTRLTVL.

The CDR3 spells CASRSSGGPGNEQFF. CDR3 bases: TGCGCCAGCCGATCCTCCGGGGGGCCGGGCAATGAGCAGTTCTTC. The rearrangement links TRBV5-1 to TRBJ2-1, with a tentative D call TRBD2 (7 bases). Germline V lookup: CDR1 SGHRS, CDR2 YFSETQ. The germline V and J ends were trimmed by 7 bases and 6 bases, with 20 bases remaining between them. This CDR3 is built from 15 residues.

Comment on this clone: Relative to the germline gene, one junction end is altered; a read error may explain this. The chain uses TRBV15 and TRBJ2-7; TRBD1 matches 8 bases. This CDR3 contains 14 residues. Germline CDR1 LNHNV, CDR2 YYDKDF (reference sequence). CDR3 nucleotides: TGTGCCGCCAGCGGCGGGACAGGAACCTACGAGCAGTACTTC. It is translated as CAASGGTGTYEQYF.

This clone appeared a few times. This rearrangement joins TRBV7-9 to TRBJ1-1; 9 bases match TRBD1. CDR1 and CDR2 from the germline V gene are SEHNR and FQNEAQ (reference sequence). J gave up 0 bases and V 3 bases, and 8 bases lay outside the gene matches. The CDR3 sequence is 17 residues long. The CDR3: CASSFGGTGSMNTEAFF. In nucleotides, the CDR3 is TGTGCCAGCAGCTTTGGGGGGACAGGGTCCATGAACACTGAAGCTTTCTTT.

This chain joins TRBV5-1 and TRBJ2-7, with D possibly TRBD1 on 7 matching bases. Germline CDR1 is SGHRS and CDR2 is YFSETQ. This CDR3 spans 13 amino acids. The V and J ends lost 2 bases and 6 bases respectively, with 12 bases between them. The CDR3 nucleotides are TGCGCCAGCAGCTTACAGGGGCGGGGCGAGCAGTACTTC. Protein: CASSLQGRGEQYF.

The chain uses TRBV25-1 and TRBJ2-3, with a possible D match to TRBD1 (6 bases). The germline V and J ends were trimmed by 4 bases and 4 bases, with 12 bases remaining between them. Germline-derived CDR1 and CDR2 are MGHDK and SYGVNS. This CDR3 comprises 14 residues. As DNA, the CDR3 is TGTGCCAGCAGTGCAGCAGACAGGCCAGATACGCAGTATTTT. Translating gives CASSAADRPDTQYF.

This clone showed up just a few times. The junction departs from the called germline gene at one end, perhaps through a read error. The CDR3 DNA follows: TGTGCCAGCAGCCAGGTCCGCTTT. Protein: CASSQVRF. The rearrangement joins TRBV7-9 to TRBJ1-1; D is ambiguous. This CDR3 is built from 8 residues. Germline-derived CDR1 and CDR2 are SEHNR and FQNEAQ (reference sequence).

The V and J genes are TRBV28 and TRBJ1-2; the match to TRBD1 covers 7 bases. V lost 5 bases, J lost 0 bases, and 6 bases stayed unmatched. Germline V lookup: CDR1 MDHEN, CDR2 SYDVKM. CDR3 length: 15 residues. DNA of the CDR3: TGTGCCAGCAGTGCGTCGACAGGGACTAACTATGGCTACACCTTC. It encodes CASSASTGTNYGYTF.

CDR3 coding DNA: TGTGCCAGCAGCGGCGGGACCGCCCGGGGCGCCTACGAGCAGTACTTC. This codes for CASSGGTARGAYEQYF. The chain combines TRBV5-5 with TRBJ2-7; a weak D match, TRBD2 (6 bases). The germline CDR1 and CDR2 sequences are SGHKS and YYEKEE (reference sequence). The CDR3 extends over 16 amino acids. Trimming took 4 bases from V and 2 from J, leaving 19 bases between them. The full variable domain, in which reference TRBV5-5 and TRBJ2-7 provide the parts outside the CDR3, is DAGVTQSPTHLIKTRGQQVTLRCSPISGHKSVSWYQQVLGQGPQFIFQYYEKEERGRGNFPDRFSARQFPNYSSELNVNALLLGDSALYLCASSGGTARGAYEQYFGPGTRLTVT.

The V gene is TRBV7-3, the J gene TRBJ1-6; 9 bases fit TRBD1. The CDR3 is 16 amino acids. The germline V gene encodes CDR1 SGHTA and CDR2 FQGTGA. J lost 7 bases, V lost 4 bases, and 8 bases had no gene match. CDR3 loop: CASSSQGQGHNSPLHF. CDR3 coding DNA: TGTGCCAGCAGCTCCCAGGGACAGGGCCACAATTCACCCCTCCACTTT.

V gene TRBV7-2 combines with J gene TRBJ1-4; D gene ambiguous. Trimming shortened V by 4 bases and J by 3 bases, and 15 bases separated the two germline ends. Germline CDR1 and CDR2: SGHTA and FQGNSA. This CDR3 is 16 amino acids long. The CDR3 loop is CASSSPEITANEKLFF. The CDR3 DNA is TGTGCCAGCAGCTCCCCCGAGATCACGGCTAATGAAAAACTGTTTTTT.

The chain's CDR3 is CASSLRDRGGEQYF. In nucleotides, the CDR3 is TGTGCCAGCAGCTTGCGGGACAGGGGAGGCGAGCAGTACTTC. V and J are TRBV7-9 and TRBJ2-7; 10 bases align to TRBD1. The CDR3 is 14 amino acids. CDR1 is SEHNR and CDR2 is FQNEAQ in the germline V gene (reference sequence). V shed 3 bases and J 6 bases; nucleotides not matched to a gene: 5.

The table lists this clone with a few counts. The gene calls are TRBV7-2 and TRBJ1-5; D is undetermined. CDR3 length: 15 residues. Trimming removed 5 bases at V and 2 bases at J, with 13 bases between. Germline V gene data show CDR1 as SGHTA and CDR2 as FQGNSA. The CDR3 region has the DNA TGTGCCAGCAGCCCTAACATGGGAGGCAATCAGCCCCAGCATTTT. It specifies CASSPNMGGNQPQHF.

The CDR3 DNA reads as TGCAGCGTCCTACAGGGGTCCCAGGAGACCCAGTACTTC. Residues: CSVLQGSQETQYF. The chain has TRBV29-1 and TRBJ2-5, with 7 bases matching TRBD1. Germline V gene sequence: CDR1 SQVTM, CDR2 ANQGSEA. This CDR3 has 13 residues. After removal of 6 bases from V and 5 bases from J, the junction contained 9 bases not matched to a gene.

This chain joins TRBV2 and TRBJ2-6; D may be TRBD1 (6 bases). The V gene's germline CDR1 is SNHLY and CDR2 FYNNEI. V was clipped by 8 bases and J by 2 bases, with 10 bases between them. CDR3 length equals 14 residues. CDR3: CASGRTAGANVLTF. For the CDR3, the DNA is TGTGCCAGCGGACGGACAGCTGGGGCCAACGTCCTGACTTTC.